The source of this T cell receptor (beta chain) is a study of T cell repertoires in cytomegalovirus infection (dated by TCRdb to between 2018 and 2021). Concerning the study at large: Recently identified HLA-C-restricted CMV epitopes, whose presentation resists viral immunomodulation, were targeted by peptide stimulations together with well-studied HLA-B-restricted epitopes. Donor HLA type was relevant to the analysis, because carriage of CMV infection together with the matching HLA type was indicated by public TCR beta signatures.

What the treatment or condition label conveys for this sample: in vitro stimulation with specific CMV peptide epitopes to enrich CMV-specific T cells. Study-wide findings and limitations: The ex vivo response was dominated by HLA-C-restricted CMV-specific TCR beta clonotypes, and the single most frequent clonotype in two of eight donors was supplied by these HLA-C-restricted clonotypes. Cumulative frequency of public TCR beta family members discriminated carriers of CMV infection plus the relevant HLA type in this cohort and an independent approximately 370-donor cohort.

The instrument given in TCRdb is Illumina HiSeq 1500. TCRdb reworked the public reads: Q25 trimming with fastp, MiXCR clone assembly, productive beta chains retained. Identical CDR3 proteins give one entry, which carries the most common genes and DNA. For this sample the table gives 700,000 to 850,000 distinct CDR3 sequences, of which roughly 33% were detected only once. Jointly, the top ten make up around an eighth of the sample. As for this clonotype: The target of this receptor is not known. Base qualities were left out, and no much larger clone turns up one base away.

The sample consisted of cultured CD8+ T cells from PBMCs, taken from culture after CMV antigen stimulation. The receptor comes from a human donor in good health (CMV status not recorded). Some clones in this sample may be carry-over from other donors' samples.

In nucleotides, the sequence is TGTGCCAGCAGTGAAGCGACAGTGAACACTGAAGCTTTCTTT. Its product reads: CASSEATVNTEAFF. The rearrangement combines TRBV6-1 with TRBJ1-1, with TRBD1 perhaps the D gene, on 5 matching bases. For CDR1 and CDR2, the germline V gene lists MNHNS and SASEGT. The germline ends are 5 bases apart after V is trimmed by 0 bases and J by 0 bases. From the cysteine up to the phenylalanine, the CDR3 has a length of 14 residues. Just the 42-base CDR3 DNA is kept, in frame starting at base 1.